This T cell receptor (beta chain) was identified during a study of shared clonotypes between healthy human individuals. Across the study: Those who served as donors were two women and a few men between the ages of 18 and 49. Study results and limitations: Several donors held approximately 4.5% of naive CD4 clonotypes in common. Deeper or shallower sequencing was expected to change how clonotypes are shared among donors. Sampling used blood alone; tissue repertoires probably differ.

The data were produced by immunoSEQ multiplex PCR, yet TCRdb's version contains in-frame clones alone and is incomplete. The sample holds over a million clones; around 97% are singletons and the top ten take over 1%. Of note for this clone: Its matching antigen is unknown.

With 0 bases removed from V and 4 bases from J, the gap between germline ends came to 5 bases. The CDR3 contains 13 residues. Germline V gene sequence: CDR1 SGHRS, CDR2 YFSETQ. The source material was naive CD4+ T cells sorted from blood. Regarding subset: CD45RA+ positively selected. The receptor was derived from a man aged 25-45 years in good health. The chain couples TRBV5-1 to TRBJ1-5; D unclear. This CDR3 reads CASSLEANQPQHF. The CDR3 bases are TGCGCCAGCAGCTTGGAAGCGAATCAGCCCCAGCATTTT.